This T cell receptor beta chain stems from a study of tumor and adjacent non-tumor tissue in lung cancer. Study outcomes and limitations: Tumor repertoires had a smaller top 100 clone share than normal lung.

A word on this clonotype: Its target is not known.

No cell sorting was done before RNA was extracted from the tissue. Between August and November 2014, newly diagnosed, chemotherapy-naive lung cancer patients underwent thoracic surgery in China. The CDR3 runs to 15 residues. The V gene's germline CDR1 is DFQATT and CDR2 SNEGSKA (reference sequence). The V gene lost 0 bases and the J gene lost 2 bases, with 12 bases spanning the gap. Three rounds of nested PCR, following a modified ARM-PCR protocol, produced the TCRbeta library. TCRdb re-derived calls from the multiplex PCR reads in MiXCR, one entry per CDR3 protein. The table has some 71,000 distinct CDR3 sequences, 55% to 75% seen once.

Sequences were obtained from lung tumor tissue. The clonotype originates from a woman aged 35 to 49 with non-small cell lung cancer. The rearrangement joins TRBV20-1 to TRBJ2-3; D is ambiguous. The CDR3 DNA sequence: TGCAGTGCTAGAGATTGGGCAAGAAACACAGATACGCAGTATTTT. Protein product: CSARDWARNTDTQYF.